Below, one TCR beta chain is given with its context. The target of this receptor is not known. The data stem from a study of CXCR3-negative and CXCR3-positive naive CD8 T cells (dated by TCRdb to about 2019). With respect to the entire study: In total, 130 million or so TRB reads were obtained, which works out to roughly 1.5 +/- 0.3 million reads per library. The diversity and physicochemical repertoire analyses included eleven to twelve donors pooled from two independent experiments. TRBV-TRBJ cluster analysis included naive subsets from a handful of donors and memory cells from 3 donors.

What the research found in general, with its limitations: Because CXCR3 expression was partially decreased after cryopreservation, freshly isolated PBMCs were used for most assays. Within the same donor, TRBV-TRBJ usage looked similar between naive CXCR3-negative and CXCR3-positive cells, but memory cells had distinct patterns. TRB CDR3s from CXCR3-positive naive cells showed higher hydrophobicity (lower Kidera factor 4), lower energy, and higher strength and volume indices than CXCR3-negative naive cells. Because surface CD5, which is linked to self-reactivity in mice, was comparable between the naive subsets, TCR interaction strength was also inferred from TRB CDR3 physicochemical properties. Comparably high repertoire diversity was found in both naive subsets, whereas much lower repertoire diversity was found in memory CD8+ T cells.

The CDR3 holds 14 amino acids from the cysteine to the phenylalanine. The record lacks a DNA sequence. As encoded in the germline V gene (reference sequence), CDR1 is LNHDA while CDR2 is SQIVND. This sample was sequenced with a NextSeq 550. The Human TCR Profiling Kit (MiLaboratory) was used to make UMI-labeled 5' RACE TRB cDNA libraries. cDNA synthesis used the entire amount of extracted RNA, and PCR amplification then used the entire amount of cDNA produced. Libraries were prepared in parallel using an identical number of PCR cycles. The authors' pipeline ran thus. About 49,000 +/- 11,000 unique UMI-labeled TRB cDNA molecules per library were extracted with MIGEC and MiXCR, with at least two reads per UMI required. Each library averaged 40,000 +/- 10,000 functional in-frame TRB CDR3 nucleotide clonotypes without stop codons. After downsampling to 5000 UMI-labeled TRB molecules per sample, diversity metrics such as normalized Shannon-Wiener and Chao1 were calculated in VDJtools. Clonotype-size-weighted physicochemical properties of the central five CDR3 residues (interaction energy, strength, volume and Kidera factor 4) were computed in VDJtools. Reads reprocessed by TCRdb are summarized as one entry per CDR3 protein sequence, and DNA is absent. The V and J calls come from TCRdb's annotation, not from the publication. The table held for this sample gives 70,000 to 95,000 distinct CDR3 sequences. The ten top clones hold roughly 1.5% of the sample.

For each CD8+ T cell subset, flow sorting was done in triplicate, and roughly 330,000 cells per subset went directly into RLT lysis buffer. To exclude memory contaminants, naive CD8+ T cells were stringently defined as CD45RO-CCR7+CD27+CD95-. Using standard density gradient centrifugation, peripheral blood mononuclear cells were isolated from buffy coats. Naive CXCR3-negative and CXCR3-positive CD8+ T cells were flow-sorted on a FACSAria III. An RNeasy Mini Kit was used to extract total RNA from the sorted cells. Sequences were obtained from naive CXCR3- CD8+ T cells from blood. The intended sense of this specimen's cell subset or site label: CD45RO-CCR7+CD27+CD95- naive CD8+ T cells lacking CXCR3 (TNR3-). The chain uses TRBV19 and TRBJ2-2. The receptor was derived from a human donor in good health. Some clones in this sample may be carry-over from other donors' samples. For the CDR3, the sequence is CASSFWSGTGELFF.